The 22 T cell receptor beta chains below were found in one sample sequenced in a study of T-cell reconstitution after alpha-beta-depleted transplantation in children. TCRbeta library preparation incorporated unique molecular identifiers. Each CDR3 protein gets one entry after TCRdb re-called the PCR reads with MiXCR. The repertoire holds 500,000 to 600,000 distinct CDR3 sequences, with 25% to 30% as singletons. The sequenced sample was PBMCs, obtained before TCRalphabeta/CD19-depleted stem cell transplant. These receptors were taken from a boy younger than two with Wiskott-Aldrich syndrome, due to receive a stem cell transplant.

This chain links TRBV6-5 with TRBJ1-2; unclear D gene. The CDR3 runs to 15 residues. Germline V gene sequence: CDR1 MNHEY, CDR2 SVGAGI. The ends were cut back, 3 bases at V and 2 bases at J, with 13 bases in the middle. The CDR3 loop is CASSYSGIVNYGYTF. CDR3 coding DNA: TGTGCCAGCAGTTATTCCGGGATAGTAAACTATGGCTACACCTTC.

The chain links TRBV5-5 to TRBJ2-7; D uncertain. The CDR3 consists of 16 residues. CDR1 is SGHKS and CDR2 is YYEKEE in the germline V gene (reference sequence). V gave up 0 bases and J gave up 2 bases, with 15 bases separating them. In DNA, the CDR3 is TGTGCCAGCAGCTTGGTAGCTTCCCCCACCCCCTACGAGCAGTACTTC. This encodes CASSLVASPTPYEQYF.

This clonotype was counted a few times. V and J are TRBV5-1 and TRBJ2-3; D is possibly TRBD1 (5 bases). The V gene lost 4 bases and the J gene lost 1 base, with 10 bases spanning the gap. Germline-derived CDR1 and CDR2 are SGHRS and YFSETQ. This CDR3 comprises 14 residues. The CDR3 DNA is TGCGCCAGCAGCACGGTAGGGGGCACAGATACGCAGTATTTT. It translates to CASSTVGGTDTQYF.

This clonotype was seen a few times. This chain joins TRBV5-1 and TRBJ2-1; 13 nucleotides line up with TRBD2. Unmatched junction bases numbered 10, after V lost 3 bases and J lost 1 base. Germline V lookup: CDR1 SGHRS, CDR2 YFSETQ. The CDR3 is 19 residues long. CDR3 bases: TGCGCCAGCAGCTCCCAACTAGCGGGAGGGTACAGGTCCTACAATGAGCAGTTCTTC. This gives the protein CASSSQLAGGYRSYNEQFF. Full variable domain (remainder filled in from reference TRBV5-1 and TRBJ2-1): KAGVTQTPRYLIKTRGQQVTLSCSPISGHRSVSWYQQTPGQGLQFLFEYFSETQRNKGNFPGRFSGRQFSNSRSEMNVSTLELGDSALYLCASSSQLAGGYRSYNEQFFGPGTRLTVL.

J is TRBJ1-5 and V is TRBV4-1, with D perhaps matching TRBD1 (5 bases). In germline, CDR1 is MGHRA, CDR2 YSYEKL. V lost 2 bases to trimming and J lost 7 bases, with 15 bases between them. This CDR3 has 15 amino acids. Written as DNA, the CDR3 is TGCGCCAGCAGCCAAAGGTTAGGGGTAGAACAGCCCCAGCATTTT. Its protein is CASSQRLGVEQPQHF.

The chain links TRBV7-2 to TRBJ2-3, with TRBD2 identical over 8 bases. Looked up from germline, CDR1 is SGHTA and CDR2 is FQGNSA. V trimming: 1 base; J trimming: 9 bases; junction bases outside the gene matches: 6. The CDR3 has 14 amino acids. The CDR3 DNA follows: TGTGCCAGCAGCTTAGTCCGGGAGGGCCGGACGCAGTATTTT. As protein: CASSLVREGRTQYF.

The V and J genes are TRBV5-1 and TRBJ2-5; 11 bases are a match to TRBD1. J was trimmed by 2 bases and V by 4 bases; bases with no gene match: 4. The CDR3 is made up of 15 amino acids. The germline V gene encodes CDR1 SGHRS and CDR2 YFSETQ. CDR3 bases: TGCGCCAGCAGCCGGGACAGGGGGAGTCAAGAGACCCAGTACTTC. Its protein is CASSRDRGSQETQYF. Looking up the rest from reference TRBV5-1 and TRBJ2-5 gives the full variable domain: KAGVTQTPRYLIKTRGQQVTLSCSPISGHRSVSWYQQTPGQGLQFLFEYFSETQRNKGNFPGRFSGRQFSNSRSEMNVSTLELGDSALYLCASSRDRGSQETQYFGPGTRLLVL.

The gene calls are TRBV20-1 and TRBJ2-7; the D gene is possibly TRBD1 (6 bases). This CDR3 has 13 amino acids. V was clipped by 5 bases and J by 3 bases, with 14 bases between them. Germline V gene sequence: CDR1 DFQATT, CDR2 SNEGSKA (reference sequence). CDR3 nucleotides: TGCAGTGCTGCCGGGGACAACCACTACGAGCAGTACTTC. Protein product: CSAAGDNHYEQYF.

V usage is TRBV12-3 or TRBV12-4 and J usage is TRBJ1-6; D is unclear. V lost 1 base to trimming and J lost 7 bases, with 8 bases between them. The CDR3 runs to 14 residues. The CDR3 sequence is CASSLERLNSPLHF. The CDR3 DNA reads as TGTGCCAGCAGTTTAGAACGGTTAAATTCACCCCTCCACTTT.

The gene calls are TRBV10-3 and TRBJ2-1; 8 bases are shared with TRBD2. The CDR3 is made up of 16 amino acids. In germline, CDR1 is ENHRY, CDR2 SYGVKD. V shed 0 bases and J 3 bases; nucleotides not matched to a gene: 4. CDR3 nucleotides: TGTGCCATCAGTGAGTCAACGGGAGGGAACTACAATGAGCAGTTCTTC. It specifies CAISESTGGNYNEQFF.

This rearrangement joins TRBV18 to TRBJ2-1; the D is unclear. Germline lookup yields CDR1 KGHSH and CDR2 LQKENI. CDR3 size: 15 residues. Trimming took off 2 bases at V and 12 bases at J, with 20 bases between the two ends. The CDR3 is CASSPESRTSALQFF. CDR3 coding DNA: TGTGCCAGCTCACCAGAAAGTAGAACTTCCGCTTTGCAGTTCTTC.

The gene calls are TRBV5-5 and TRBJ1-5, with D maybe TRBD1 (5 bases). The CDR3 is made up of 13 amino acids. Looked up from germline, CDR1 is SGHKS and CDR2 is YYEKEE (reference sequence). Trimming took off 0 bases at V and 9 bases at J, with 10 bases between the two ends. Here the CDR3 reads CASSLVFGGPQHF. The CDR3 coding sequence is TGTGCCAGCAGCTTGGTGTTCGGGGGGCCCCAGCATTTT. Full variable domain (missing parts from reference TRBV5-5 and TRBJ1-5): DAGVTQSPTHLIKTRGQQVTLRCSPISGHKSVSWYQQVLGQGPQFIFQYYEKEERGRGNFPDRFSARQFPNYSSELNVNALLLGDSALYLCASSLVFGGPQHFGDGTRLSIL.

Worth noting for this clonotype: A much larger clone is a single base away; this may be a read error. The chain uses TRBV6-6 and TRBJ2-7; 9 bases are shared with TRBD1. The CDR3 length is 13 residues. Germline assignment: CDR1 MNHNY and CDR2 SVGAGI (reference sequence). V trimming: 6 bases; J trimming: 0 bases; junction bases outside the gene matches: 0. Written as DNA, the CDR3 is TGTGCCAGCAGGACAGGGGGCTCCTACGAGCAGTACTTC. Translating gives CASRTGGSYEQYF.

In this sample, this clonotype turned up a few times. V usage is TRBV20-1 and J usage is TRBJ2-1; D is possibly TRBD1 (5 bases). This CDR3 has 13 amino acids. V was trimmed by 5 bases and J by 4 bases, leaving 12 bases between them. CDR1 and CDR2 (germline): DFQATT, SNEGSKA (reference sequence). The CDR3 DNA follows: TGCAGTGCTCAGCAAGGACATTACAATGAGCAGTTCTTC. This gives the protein CSAQQGHYNEQFF.

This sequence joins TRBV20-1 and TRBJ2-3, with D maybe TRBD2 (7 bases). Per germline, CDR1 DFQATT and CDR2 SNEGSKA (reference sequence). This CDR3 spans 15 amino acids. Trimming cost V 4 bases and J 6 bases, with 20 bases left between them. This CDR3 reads CSATDLAEGGDTQYF. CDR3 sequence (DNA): TGCAGTGCTACTGATCTAGCGGAGGGGGGCGATACGCAGTATTTT.

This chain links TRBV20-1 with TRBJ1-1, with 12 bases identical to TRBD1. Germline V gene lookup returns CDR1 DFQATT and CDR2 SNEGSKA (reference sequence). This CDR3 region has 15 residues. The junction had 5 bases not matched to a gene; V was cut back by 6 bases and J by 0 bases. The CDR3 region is CSAPGQGAVNTEAFF. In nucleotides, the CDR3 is TGCAGTGCCCCGGGACAGGGGGCCGTGAACACTGAAGCTTTCTTT.

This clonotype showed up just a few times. The CDR3 nucleotides are TGTGCCAGCAGCGTCCAGGTTAACACTGAAGCTTTCTTT. Translation gives CASSVQVNTEAFF. The rearrangement joins TRBV7-2 to TRBJ1-1; no clear D gene. The CDR3 contains 13 residues. Trimming stripped 5 bases from V and 2 bases from J, with 9 bases between. CDR1 and CDR2 (germline): SGHTA, FQGNSA.

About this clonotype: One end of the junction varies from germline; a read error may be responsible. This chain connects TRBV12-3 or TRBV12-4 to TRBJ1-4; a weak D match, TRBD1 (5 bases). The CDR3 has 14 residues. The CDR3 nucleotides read TGTGCCAGCAGATTCAGGGAAACTGATGAAAAACTGTTTTTT. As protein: CASRFRETDEKLFF.

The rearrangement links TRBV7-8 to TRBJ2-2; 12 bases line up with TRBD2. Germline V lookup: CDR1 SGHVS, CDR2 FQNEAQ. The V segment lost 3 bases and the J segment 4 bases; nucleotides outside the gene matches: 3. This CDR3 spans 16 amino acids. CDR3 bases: TGTGCCAGCAGCTTTGGACTAGCGGGGTTCACCGGGGAGCTGTTTTTT. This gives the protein CASSFGLAGFTGELFF. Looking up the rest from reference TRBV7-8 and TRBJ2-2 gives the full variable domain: GAGVSQSPRYKVAKRGQDVALRCDPISGHVSLFWYQQALGQGPEFLTYFQNEAQLDKSGLPSDRFFAERPEGSVSTLKIQRTQQEDSAVYLCASSFGLAGFTGELFFGEGSRLTVL.

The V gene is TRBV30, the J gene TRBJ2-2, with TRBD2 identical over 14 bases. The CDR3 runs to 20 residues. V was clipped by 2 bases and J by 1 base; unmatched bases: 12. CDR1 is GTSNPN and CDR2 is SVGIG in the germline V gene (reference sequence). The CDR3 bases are TGTGCCTGGAGTCCTCCTCCGGGACTAGCGGGAGCTGGGAACACCGGGGAGCTGTTTTTT. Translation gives CAWSPPPGLAGAGNTGELFF.

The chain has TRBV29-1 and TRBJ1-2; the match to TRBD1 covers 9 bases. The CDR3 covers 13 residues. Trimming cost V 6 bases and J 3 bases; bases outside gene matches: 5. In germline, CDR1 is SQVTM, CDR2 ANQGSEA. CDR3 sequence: CSVRGQGDYGYTF. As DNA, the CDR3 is TGCAGCGTAAGGGGACAGGGAGACTATGGCTACACCTTC.

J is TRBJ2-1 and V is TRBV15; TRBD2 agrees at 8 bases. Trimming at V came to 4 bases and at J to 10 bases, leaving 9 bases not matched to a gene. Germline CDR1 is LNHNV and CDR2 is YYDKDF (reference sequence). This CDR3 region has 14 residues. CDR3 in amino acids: CATSTKLAGREQFF. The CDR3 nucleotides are TGTGCCACCAGCACCAAATTAGCGGGAAGGGAGCAGTTCTTC.